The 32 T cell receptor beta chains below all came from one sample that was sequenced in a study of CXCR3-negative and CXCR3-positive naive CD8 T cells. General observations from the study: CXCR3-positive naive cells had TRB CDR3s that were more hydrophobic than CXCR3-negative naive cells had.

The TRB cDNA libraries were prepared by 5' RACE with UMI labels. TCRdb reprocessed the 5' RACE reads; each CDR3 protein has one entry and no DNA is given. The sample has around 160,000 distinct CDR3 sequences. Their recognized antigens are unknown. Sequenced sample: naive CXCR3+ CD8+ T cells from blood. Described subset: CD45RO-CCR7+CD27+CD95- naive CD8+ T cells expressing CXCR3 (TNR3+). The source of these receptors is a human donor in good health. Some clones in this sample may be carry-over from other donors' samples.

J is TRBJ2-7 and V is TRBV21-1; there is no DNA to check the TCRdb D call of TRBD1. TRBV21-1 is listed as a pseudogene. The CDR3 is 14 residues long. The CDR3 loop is CASPQRQPPCEQYF.

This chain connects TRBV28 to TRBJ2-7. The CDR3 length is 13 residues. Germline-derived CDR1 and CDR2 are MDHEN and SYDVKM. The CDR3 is CASSLIGSHEQYF.

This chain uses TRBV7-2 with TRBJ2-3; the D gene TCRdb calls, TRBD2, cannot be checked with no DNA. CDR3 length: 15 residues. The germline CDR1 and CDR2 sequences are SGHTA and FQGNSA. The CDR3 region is CASSFGLAGGDTQYF.

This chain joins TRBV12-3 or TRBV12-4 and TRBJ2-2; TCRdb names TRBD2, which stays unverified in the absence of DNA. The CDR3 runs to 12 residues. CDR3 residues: CASSSSSGELFF.

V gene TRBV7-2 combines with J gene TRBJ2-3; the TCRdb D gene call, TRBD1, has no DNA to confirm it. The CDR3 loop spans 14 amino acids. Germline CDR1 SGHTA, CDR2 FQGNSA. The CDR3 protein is CASSPTGSPDTQYF.

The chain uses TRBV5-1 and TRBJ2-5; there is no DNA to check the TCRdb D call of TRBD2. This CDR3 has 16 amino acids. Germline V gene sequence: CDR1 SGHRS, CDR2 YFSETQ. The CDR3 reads CASSLEQRGEQETQYF.

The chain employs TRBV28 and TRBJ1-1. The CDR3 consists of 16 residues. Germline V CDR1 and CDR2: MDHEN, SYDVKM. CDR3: CASSFLVGRSDAEAFF.

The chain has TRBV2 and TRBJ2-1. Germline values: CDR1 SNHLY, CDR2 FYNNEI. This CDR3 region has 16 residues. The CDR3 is CASSETADLSYNEQFF.

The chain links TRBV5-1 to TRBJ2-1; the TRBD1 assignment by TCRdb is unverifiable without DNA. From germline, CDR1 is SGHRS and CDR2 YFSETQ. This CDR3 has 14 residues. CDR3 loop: CASQGAGTYNEQFF.

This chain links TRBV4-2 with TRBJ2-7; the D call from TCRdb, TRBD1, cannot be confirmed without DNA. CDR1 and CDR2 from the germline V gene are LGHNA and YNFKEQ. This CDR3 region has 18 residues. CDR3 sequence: CASSRPTNLDRPSYEQYF.

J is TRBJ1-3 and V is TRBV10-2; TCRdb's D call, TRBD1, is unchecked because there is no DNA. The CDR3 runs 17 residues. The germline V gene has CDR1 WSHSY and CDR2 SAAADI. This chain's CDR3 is CASSGTGYTEVTDTIYF.

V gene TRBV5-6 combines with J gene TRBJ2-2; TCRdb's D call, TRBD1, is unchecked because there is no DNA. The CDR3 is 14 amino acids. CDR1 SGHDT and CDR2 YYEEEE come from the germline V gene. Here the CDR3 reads CASSGPVGDGELFF.

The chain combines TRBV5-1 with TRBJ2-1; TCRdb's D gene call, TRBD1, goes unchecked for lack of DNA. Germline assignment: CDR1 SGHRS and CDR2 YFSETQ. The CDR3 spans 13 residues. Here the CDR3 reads CASTMQGYNEQFF.

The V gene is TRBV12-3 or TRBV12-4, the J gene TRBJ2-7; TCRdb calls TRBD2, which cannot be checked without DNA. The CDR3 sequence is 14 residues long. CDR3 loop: CASRQRGTSYEQYF.

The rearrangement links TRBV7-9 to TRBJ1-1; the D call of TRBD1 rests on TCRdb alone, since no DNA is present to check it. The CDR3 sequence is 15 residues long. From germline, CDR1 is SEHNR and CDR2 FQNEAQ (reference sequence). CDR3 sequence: CASSVAGQPNTEAFF.

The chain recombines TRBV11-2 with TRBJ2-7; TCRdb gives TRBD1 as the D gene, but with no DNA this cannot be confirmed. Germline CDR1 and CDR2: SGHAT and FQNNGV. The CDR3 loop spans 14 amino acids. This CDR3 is CASSFSTGGYEQYF.

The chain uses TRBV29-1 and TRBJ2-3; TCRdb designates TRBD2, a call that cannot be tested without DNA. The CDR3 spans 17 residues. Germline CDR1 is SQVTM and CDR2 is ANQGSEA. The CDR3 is CSAGGVTISGRADTQYF.

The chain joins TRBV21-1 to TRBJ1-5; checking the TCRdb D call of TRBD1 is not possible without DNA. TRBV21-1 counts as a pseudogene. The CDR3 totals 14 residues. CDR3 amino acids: CASSLSGFDQPQHF.

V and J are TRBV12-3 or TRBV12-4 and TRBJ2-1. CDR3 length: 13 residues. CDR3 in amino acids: CASSKMWANEQFF.

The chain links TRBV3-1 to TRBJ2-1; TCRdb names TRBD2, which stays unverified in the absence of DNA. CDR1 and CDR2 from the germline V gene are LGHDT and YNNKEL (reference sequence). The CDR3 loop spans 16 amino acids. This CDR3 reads CASSQDLIAGGNEQFF.

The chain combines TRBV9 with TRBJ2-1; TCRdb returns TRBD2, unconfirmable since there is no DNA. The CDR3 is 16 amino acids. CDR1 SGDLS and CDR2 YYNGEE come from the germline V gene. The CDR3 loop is CASSVGWQQRGNEQFF. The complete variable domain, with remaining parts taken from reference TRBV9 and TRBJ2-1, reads DSGVTQTPKHLITATGQRVTLRCSPRSGDLSVYWYQQSLDQGLQFLIQYYNGEERAKGNILERFSAQQFPDLHSELNLSSLELGDSALYFCASSVGWQQRGNEQFFGPGTRLTVL.

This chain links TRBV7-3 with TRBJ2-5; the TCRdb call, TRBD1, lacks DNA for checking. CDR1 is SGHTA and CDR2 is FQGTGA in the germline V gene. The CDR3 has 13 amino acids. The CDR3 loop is CASSLGGVETQYF.

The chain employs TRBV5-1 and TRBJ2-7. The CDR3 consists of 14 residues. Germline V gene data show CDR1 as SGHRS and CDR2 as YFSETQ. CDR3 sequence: CASSFAGDSYEQYF.

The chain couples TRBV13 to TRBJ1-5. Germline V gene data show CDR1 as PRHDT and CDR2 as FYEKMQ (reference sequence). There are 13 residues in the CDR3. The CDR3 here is CASSSSKNQPQHF.

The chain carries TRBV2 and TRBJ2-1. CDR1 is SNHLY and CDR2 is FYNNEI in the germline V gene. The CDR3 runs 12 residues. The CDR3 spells CASSEFGREQFF.

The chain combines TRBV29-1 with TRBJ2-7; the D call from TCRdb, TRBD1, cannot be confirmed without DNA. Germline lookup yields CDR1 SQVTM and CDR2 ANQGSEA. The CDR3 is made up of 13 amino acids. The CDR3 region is CSGTGTGVYEQYF.

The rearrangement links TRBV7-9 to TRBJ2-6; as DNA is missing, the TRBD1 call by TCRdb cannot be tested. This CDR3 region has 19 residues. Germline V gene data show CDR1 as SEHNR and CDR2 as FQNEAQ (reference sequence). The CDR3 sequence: CASSLWTWDRRSGANVLTF.

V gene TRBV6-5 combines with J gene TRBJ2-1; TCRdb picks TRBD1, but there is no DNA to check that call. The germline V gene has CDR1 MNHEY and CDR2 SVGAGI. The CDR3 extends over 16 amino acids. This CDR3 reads CASSYSDGAAYNEQFF.

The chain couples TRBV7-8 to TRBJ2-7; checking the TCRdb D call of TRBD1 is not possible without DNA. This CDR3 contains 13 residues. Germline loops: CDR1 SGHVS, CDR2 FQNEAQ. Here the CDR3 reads CASSWTVPYEQYF. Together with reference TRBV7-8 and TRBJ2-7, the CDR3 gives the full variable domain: GAGVSQSPRYKVAKRGQDVALRCDPISGHVSLFWYQQALGQGPEFLTYFQNEAQLDKSGLPSDRFFAERPEGSVSTLKIQRTQQEDSAVYLCASSWTVPYEQYFGPGTRLTVT.

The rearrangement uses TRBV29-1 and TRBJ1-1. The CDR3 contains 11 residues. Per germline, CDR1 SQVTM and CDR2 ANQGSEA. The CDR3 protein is CSVGWDTEAFF. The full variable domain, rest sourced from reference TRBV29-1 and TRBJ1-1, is SAVISQKPSRDICQRGTSLTIQCQVDSQVTMMFWYRQQPGQSLTLIATANQGSEATYESGFVIDKFPISRPNLTFSTLTVSNMSPEDSSIYLCSVGWDTEAFFGQGTRLTVV.

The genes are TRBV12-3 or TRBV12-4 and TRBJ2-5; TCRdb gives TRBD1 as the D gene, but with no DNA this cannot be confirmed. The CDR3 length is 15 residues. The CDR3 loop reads CASRDEADPWETQYF.

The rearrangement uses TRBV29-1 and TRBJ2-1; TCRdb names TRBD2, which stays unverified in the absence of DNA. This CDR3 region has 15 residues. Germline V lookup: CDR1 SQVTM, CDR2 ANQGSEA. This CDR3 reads CSVVPGTSGQNEQFF.